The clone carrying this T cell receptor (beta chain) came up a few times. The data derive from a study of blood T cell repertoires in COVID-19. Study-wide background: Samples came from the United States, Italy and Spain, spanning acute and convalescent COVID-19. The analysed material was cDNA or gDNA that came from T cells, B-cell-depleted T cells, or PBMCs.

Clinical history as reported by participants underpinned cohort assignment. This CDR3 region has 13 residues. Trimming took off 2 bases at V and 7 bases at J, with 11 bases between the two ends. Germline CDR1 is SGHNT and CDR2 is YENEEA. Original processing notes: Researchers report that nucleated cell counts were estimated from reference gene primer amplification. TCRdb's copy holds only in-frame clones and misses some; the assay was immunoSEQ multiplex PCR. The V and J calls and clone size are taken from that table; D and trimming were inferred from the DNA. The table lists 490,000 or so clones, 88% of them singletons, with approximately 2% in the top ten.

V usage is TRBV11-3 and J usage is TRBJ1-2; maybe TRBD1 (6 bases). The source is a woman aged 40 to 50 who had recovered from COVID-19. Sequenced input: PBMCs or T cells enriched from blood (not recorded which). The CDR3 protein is CASSLNNRAGYTF. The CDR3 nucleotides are TGTGCCAGCAGCTTAAACAACAGGGCTGGCTACACCTTC.